This passage covers 10 T cell receptor beta chains from one sample sequenced in a study of blood T cell repertoires in COVID-19. Produced via immunoSEQ multiplex PCR; TCRdb's table is partial and in-frame only. Of some 150,000 clones listed, 89% are singletons. Sequenced input: peripheral blood. These TCRs come from a man in his fifties or sixties with acute or convalescent COVID-19.

V gene TRBV27 combines with J gene TRBJ1-4, with D unclear. The CDR3 is 15 residues long. V lost 6 bases and J 0 bases, leaving 11 bases between the germline ends. Germline V CDR1 and CDR2: MNHEY, SMNVEV (reference sequence). The DNA of the CDR3 is TGTGCCAGCAGCCCTCGACTGTCAACTAATGAAAAACTGTTTTTT. It specifies CASSPRLSTNEKLFF.

The chain employs TRBV9 and TRBJ1-2, with 9 bases that match TRBD1. CDR3 size: 13 residues. Trimming cost V 4 bases and J 7 bases; bases outside gene matches: 5. Germline-derived CDR1 and CDR2 are SGDLS and YYNGEE. As DNA, the CDR3 is TGTGCCAGCAGCCTGGACAGGGGAACTGGCTACACCTTC. This encodes CASSLDRGTGYTF.

The chain links TRBV7-9 to TRBJ1-2; D not certain. Germline values: CDR1 SEHNR, CDR2 FQNEAQ (reference sequence). V lost 1 base to trimming and J lost 5 bases, with 8 bases between them. The CDR3 runs to 13 residues. The CDR3 loop is CASSLEKSYGYTF. The CDR3 DNA sequence: TGTGCCAGCAGCTTAGAAAAGAGTTATGGCTACACCTTC.

This chain uses TRBV19 with TRBJ1-3; D gene ambiguous. Trimming pared 6 bases from V and 2 bases from J, leaving 5 bases between. The CDR3 is 12 residues long. Germline lookup yields CDR1 LNHDA and CDR2 SQIVND (reference sequence). CDR3: CASRGPGNTIYF. DNA for the CDR3: TGTGCCAGTAGGGGCCCTGGAAACACCATATATTTT.

The rearrangement joins TRBV5-1 to TRBJ2-3, with TRBD1 as a possible D gene (6 bases). The CDR3 sequence is 15 residues long. CDR1 SGHRS and CDR2 YFSETQ come from the germline V gene. The V end lost 7 bases, the J end lost 2 bases, and 17 bases lay between the germline ends. CDR3 protein: CASSGLTGDTDTQYF. CDR3 sequence (DNA): TGCGCCAGCTCCGGATTGACAGGAGACACAGATACGCAGTATTTT.

The rearrangement links TRBV12-5 to TRBJ2-2; D remains unclear. Trimming removed 2 bases from V and 6 bases from J, with 7 bases in between. The CDR3 sequence is 13 residues long. Germline CDR1 LGHNT, CDR2 FRNRAP. Here the CDR3 reads CASGLLSAGELFF. The DNA for the CDR3 is TGTGCTAGTGGTTTGTTATCTGCCGGGGAGCTGTTTTTT.

The rearrangement uses TRBV6-2 or TRBV6-3 and TRBJ1-5, with a possible D match to TRBD1 (6 bases). Trimming cost V 5 bases and J 7 bases, with 12 bases left between them. Looked up from germline, CDR1 is MNHEY and CDR2 is SVGEGT. CDR3 length: 13 residues. CDR3 nucleotides: TGTGCCAGCAGTCGGGACAACGAGCAGCCCCAGCATTTT. Its translation is CASSRDNEQPQHF.

The chain joins TRBV6-5 to TRBJ2-7, with TRBD1 as a possible D gene (6 bases). CDR1 is MNHEY and CDR2 is SVGAGI in the germline V gene. This CDR3 contains 15 residues. The V end was cut by 0 bases, the J end by 4 bases, with 13 bases between. The CDR3 reads CASSYSTLTGYEQYF. For the CDR3, the DNA is TGTGCCAGCAGTTACTCGACCCTAACAGGGTACGAGCAGTACTTC.

This chain connects TRBV18 to TRBJ2-3, with 9 bases that match TRBD1. CDR1 is KGHSH and CDR2 is LQKENI in the germline V gene. The CDR3 consists of 18 residues. Losses at the gene ends were 1 base for V and 1 base for J; bases not matched to a gene: 9. The CDR3 is CASSPLPWTGARTDTQYF. The DNA of the CDR3 is TGTGCCAGCTCACCACTACCGTGGACAGGGGCCCGCACAGATACGCAGTATTTT.

This chain uses TRBV29-1 with TRBJ1-1; no reliable D call. The CDR3 has 12 amino acids. V was clipped by 0 bases and J by 7 bases, with 9 bases between them. Germline CDR1 and CDR2: SQVTM and ANQGSEA. DNA for the CDR3: TGCAGCGTTGAAGATGTACGCAGTGAAGCTTTCTTT. It codes for CSVEDVRSEAFF.